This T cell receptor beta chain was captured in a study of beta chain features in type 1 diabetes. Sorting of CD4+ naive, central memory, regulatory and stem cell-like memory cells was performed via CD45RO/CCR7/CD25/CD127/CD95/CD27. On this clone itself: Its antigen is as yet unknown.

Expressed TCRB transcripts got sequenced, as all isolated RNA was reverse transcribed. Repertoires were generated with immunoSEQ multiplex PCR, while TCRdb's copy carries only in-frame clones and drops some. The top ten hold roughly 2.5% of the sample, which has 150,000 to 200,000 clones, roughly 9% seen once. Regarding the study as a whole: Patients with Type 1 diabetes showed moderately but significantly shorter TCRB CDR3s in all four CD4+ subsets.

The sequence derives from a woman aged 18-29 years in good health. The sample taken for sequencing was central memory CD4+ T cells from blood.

DNA for the CDR3: TGTGCCAGCAGTTTCATGAGCGGGCCCTACGAGCAGTACTTC. It specifies CASSFMSGPYEQYF. This chain joins TRBV27 and TRBJ2-7, with D maybe TRBD2 (6 bases). The CDR3 spans 14 residues. Trimming pared 3 bases from V and 2 bases from J, leaving 11 bases between. Germline values: CDR1 MNHEY, CDR2 SMNVEV (reference sequence).